The T cell receptor (beta chain) described here comes from a study of cytomegalovirus exposure and HLA in healthy donors. Overall study: It was reported in a later analysis that the same platform had been used for the 110 or so validation repertoires as for the roughly 700 first-cohort repertoires.

Generated by immunoSEQ multiplex PCR, the TCRdb table keeps only in-frame clones and is missing some. Among fewer than 350,000 clones listed, over 75% were seen once. Study-wide results and limits: Rarity held for most TCR sequences, but there were some public TCRs that occurred in many donors. Clusters of TCRs from the first cohort tended to co-occur in the 120 or so validation repertoires (as a later analysis found). Overall, roughly 160 TCR beta chains were annotated as cytomegalovirus-associated.

As concerns this clone: What it binds is unknown.

This CDR3 contains 13 residues. Looked up from germline, CDR1 is LNHDA and CDR2 is SQIVND (reference sequence). V dropped 7 bases and J dropped 7 bases, with 16 bases sitting between them. Source material: PBMCs. V is TRBV19 and J is TRBJ1-2; D is undetermined. The TCR originated in a woman aged 18 to 35 in good health and CMV-seronegative. CDR3 nucleotides: TGTGCCAGTAATGACGTAGAGGTCCGTGGCTACACCTTC. Amino acid sequence: CASNDVEVRGYTF.